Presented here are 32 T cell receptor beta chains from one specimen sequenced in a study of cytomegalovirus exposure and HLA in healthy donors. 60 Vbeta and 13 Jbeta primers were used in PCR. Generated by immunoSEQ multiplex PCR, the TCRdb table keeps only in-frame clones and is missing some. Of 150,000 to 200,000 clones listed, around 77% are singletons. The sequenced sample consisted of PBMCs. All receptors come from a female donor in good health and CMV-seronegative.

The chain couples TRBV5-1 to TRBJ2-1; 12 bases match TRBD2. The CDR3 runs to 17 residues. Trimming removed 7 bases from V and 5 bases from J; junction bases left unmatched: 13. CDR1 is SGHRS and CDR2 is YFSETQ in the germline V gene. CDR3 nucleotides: TGCGCCAGCGCCGGGACTAGCGGGTGGCTTACGGACAATGAGCAGTTCTTC. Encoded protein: CASAGTSGWLTDNEQFF.

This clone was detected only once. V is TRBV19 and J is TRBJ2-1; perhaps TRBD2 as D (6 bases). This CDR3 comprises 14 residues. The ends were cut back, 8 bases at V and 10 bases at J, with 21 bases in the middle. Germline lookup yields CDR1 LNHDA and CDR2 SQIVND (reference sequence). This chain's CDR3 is CASSNRGLKGEQFF. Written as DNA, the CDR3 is TGTGCCAGTTCCAATCGGGGGTTGAAGGGCGAGCAGTTCTTC.

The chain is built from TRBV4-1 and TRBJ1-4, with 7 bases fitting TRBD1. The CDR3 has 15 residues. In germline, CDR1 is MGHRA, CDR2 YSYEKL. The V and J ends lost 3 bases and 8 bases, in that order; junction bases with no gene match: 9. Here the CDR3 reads CASSHKGASGEKLFF. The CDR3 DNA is TGCGCCAGCAGCCATAAGGGGGCCTCGGGGGAAAAACTGTTTTTT.

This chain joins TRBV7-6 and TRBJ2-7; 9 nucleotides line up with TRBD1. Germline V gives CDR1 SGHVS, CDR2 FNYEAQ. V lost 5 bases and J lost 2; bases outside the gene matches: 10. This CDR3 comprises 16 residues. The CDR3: CASSPLPGQGTYEQYF. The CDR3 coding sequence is TGTGCCAGCAGCCCCCTCCCGGGACAGGGAACCTACGAGCAGTACTTC. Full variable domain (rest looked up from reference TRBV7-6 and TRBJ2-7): GAGVSQSPRYKVTKRGQDVALRCDPISGHVSLYWYRQALGQGPEFLTYFNYEAQQDKSGLPNDRFSAERPEGSISTLTIQRTEQRDSAMYRCASSPLPGQGTYEQYFGPGTRLTVT.

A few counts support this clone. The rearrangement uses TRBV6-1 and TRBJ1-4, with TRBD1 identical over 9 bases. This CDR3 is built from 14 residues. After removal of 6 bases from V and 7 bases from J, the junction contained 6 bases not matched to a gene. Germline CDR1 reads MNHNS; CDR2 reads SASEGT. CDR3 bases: TGTGCCAGCAGCCCGACAGGGGGGTTTGAAAAACTGTTTTTT. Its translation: CASSPTGGFEKLFF.

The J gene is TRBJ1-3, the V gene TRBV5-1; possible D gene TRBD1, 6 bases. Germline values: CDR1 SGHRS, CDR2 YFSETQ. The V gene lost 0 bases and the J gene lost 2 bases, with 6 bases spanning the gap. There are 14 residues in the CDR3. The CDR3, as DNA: TGCGCCAGCAGCTTGGACAGGGCTGGAAACACCATATATTTT. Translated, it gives CASSLDRAGNTIYF.

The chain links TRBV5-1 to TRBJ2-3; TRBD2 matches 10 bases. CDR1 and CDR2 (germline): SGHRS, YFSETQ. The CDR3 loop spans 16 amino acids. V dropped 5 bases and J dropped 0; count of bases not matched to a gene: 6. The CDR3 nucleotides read TGCGCCAGCAGTAGGACTAGCGGAACTAGCACAGATACGCAGTATTTT. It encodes CASSRTSGTSTDTQYF.

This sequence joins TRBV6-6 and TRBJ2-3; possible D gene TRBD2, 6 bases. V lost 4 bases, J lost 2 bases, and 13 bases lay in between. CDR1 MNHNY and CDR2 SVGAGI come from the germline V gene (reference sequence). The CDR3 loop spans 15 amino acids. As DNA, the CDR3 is TGTGCCAGCAGTTTTTATCGGGACTCCACAGATACGCAGTATTTT. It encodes CASSFYRDSTDTQYF.

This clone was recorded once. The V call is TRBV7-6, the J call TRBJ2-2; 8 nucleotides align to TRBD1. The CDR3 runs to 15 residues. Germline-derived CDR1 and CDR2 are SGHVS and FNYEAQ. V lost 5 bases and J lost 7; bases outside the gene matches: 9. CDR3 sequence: CASSADRVQVGELFF. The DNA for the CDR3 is TGTGCCAGCAGCGCGGACAGGGTTCAGGTCGGGGAGCTGTTTTTT.

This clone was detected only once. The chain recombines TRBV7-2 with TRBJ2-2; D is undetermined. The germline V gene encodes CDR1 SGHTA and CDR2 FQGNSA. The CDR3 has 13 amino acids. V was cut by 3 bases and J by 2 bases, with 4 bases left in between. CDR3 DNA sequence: TGTGCCAGCAGCTTTCTTAACACCGGGGAGCTGTTTTTT. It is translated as CASSFLNTGELFF. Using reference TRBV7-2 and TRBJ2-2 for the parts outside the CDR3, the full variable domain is GAGVSQSPSNKVTEKGKDVELRCDPISGHTALYWYRQSLGQGLEFLIYFQGNSAPDKSGLPSDRFSAERTGGSVSTLTIQRTQQEDSAVYLCASSFLNTGELFFGEGSRLTVL.

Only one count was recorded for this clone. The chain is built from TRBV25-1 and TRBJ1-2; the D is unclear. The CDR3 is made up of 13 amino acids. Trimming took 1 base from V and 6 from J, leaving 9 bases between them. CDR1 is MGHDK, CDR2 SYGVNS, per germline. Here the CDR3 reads CASSEFREHGYTF. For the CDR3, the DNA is TGTGCCAGCAGTGAATTTAGGGAGCATGGCTACACCTTC.

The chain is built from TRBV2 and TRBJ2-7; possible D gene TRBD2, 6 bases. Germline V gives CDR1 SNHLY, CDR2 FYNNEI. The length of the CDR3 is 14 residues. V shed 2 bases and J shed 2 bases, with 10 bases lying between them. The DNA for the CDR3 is TGTGCCAGCAGTGAATGGCGGGGAACCTACGAGCAGTACTTC. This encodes CASSEWRGTYEQYF. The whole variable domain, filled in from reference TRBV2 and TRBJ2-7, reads EPEVTQTPSHQVTQMGQEVILRCVPISNHLYFYWYRQILGQKVEFLVSFYNNEISEKSEIFDDQFSVERPDGSNFTLKIRSTKLEDSAMYFCASSEWRGTYEQYFGPGTRLTVT.

The chain's CDR3 is CAWSIGTGAYEQYF. The CDR3 coding sequence is TGTGCCTGGAGTATCGGGACAGGGGCCTACGAGCAGTACTTC. V usage is TRBV30 and J usage is TRBJ2-7, with 10 bases matching TRBD1. Germline V gene data show CDR1 as GTSNPN and CDR2 as SVGIG (reference sequence). The V and J ends lost 2 bases and 2 bases, in that order; junction bases with no gene match: 3. This CDR3 comprises 14 residues.

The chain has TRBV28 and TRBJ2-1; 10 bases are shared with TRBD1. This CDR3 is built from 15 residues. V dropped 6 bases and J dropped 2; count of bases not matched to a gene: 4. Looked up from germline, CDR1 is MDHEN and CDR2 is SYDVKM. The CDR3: CASRQTGGAYNEQFF. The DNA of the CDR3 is TGTGCCAGCAGACAGACAGGGGGCGCCTACAATGAGCAGTTCTTC.

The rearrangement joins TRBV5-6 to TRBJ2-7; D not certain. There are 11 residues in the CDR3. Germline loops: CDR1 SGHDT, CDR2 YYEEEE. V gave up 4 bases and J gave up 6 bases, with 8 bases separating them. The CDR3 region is CASSLSGEQYF. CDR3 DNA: TGTGCCAGCAGCCTCTCGGGCGAGCAGTACTTC.

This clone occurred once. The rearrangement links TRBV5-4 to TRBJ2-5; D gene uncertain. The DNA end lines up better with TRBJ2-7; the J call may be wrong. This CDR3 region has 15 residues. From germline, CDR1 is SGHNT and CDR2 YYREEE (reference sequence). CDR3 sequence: CASSHWTASSYEQYF. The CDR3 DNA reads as TGTGCCAGCAGCCACTGGACCGCTAGCTCCTACGAGCAGTACTTC.

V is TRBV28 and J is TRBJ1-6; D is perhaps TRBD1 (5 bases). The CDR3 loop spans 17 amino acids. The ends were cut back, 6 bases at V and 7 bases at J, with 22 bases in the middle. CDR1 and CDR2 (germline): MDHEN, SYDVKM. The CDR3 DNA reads TGTGCCAGCAGGGGAGGGGAGGCCCTTTCAGAGAATTCACCCCTCCACTTT. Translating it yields CASRGGEALSENSPLHF.

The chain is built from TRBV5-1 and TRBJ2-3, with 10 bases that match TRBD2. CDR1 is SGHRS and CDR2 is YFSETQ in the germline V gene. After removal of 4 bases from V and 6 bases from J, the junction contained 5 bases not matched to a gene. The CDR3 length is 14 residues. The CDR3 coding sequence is TGCGCCAGCAGCAGGACTAGCGGATGGGATACGCAGTATTTT. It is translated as CASSRTSGWDTQYF.

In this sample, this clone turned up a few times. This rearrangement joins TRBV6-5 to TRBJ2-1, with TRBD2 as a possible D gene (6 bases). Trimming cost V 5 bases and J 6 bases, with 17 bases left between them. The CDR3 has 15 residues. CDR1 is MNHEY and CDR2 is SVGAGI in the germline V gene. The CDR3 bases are TGTGCCAGCAGTACGGGACTCCCCGGGGGCAATGAGCAGTTCTTC. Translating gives CASSTGLPGGNEQFF.

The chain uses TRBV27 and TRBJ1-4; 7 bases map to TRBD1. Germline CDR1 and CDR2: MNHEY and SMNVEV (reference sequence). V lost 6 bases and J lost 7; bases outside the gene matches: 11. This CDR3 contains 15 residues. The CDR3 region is CASSTQGLRAEKLFF. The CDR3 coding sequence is TGTGCCAGCAGCACACAGGGGCTGCGAGCTGAAAAACTGTTTTTT.

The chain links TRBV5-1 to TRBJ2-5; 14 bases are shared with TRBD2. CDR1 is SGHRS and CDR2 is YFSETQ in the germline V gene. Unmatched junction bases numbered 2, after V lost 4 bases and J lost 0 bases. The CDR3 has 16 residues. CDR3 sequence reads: CASSRTSGGYQETQYF. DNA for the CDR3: TGCGCCAGCAGCCGGACTAGCGGGGGGTACCAAGAGACCCAGTACTTC.

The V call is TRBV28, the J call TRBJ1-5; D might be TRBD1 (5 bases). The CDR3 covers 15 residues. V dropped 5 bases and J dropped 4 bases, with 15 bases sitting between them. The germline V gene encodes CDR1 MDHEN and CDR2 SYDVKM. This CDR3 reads CASSGRDSINQPQHF. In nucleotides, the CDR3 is TGTGCCAGCAGTGGCCGGGACTCAATAAATCAGCCCCAGCATTTT.

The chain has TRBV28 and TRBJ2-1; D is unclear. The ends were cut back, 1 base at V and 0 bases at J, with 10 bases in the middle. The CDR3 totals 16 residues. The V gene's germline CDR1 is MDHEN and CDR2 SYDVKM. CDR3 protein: CASSLSPPSSYNEQFF. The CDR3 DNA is TGTGCCAGCAGTTTATCTCCGCCGAGCTCCTACAATGAGCAGTTCTTC.

CDR3 coding DNA: TGTGCCAGCAGCTTACGACAGGCCAACTATGGCTACACCTTC. This gives the protein CASSLRQANYGYTF. V and J are TRBV11-2 and TRBJ1-2, with D possibly matching TRBD1 (6 bases). From germline, CDR1 is SGHAT and CDR2 FQNNGV. This CDR3 region has 14 residues. Between the trimmed V and J ends, which lost 2 bases and 2 bases, there was a span of 9 bases.

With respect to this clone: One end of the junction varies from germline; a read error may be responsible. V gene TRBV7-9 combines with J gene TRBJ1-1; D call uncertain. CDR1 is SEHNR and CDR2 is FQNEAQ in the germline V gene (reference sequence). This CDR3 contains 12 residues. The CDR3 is CSSSIMNTEAFF. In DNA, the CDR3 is TGTTCCAGCAGTATTATGAACACTGAAGCTTTCTTT.

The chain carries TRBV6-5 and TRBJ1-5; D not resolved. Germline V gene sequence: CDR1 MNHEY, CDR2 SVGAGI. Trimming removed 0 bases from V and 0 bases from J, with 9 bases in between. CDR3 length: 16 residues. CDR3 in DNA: TGTGCCAGCAGTTACTCTCCACACTATAGCAATCAGCCCCAGCATTTT. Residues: CASSYSPHYSNQPQHF.

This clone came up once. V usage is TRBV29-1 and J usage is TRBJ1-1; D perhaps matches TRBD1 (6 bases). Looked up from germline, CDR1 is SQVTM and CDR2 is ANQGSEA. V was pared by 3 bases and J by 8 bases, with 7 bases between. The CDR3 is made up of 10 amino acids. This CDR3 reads CSVDGGEAFF. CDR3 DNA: TGCAGCGTTGATGGGGGCGAAGCTTTCTTT.

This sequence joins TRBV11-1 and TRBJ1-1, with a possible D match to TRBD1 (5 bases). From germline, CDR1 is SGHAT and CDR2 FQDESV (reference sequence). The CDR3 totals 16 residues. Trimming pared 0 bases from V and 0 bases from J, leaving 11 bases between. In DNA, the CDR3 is TGTGCCAGCAGCTTAGCCGCGGACATCATGAACACTGAAGCTTTCTTT. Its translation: CASSLAADIMNTEAFF.

The CDR3 region has the DNA TGCGCCAGCAGCCAAGACATCGGGACAGGGGTCTACTCTGGGGCCAACGTCCTGACTTTC. It specifies CASSQDIGTGVYSGANVLTF. The chain combines TRBV4-3 with TRBJ2-6; 10 bases line up with TRBD1. The CDR3 is made up of 20 amino acids. Germline V lookup: CDR1 LGHNA, CDR2 YSLEER. V was clipped by 0 bases and J by 0 bases; unmatched bases: 8.

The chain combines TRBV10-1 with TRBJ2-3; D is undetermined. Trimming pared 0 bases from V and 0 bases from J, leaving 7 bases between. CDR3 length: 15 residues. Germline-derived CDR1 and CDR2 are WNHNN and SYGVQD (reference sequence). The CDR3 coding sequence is TGCGCCAGCAGTGAGTCGAAGAGGAGCACAGATACGCAGTATTTT. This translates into CASSESKRSTDTQYF.

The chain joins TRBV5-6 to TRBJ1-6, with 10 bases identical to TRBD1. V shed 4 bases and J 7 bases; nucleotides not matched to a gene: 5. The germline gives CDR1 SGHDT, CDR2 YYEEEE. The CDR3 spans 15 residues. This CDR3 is CASSLRDRGNSPLHF. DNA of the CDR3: TGTGCCAGCAGCCTCCGGGACAGGGGAAATTCACCCCTCCACTTT.

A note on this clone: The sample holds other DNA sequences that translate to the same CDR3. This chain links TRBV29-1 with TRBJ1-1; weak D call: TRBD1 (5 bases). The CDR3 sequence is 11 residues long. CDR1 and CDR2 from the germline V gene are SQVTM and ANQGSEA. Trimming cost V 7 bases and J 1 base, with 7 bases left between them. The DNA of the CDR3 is TGCAGCGGCGGGGGGAACACTGAAGCTTTCTTT. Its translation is CSGGGNTEAFF.